Sequencing of this T cell receptor beta chain was carried out in a study of blood T cell repertoires in COVID-19. The wider study: Specimens from acute and convalescent COVID-19 originated in the United States, Italy and Spain. From T cells, B-cell-depleted T cells, or PBMCs came the material, which was cDNA or gDNA.

Profiled with immunoSEQ multiplex PCR; TCRdb holds only in-frame clones, not every one. The data show 200,000 or so clones, around 89% seen once. Participant age was roughly 18 to 95 years, and participants resided in about two dozen US areas. The V gene lost 6 bases and the J gene lost 5 bases, with 17 bases spanning the gap. Germline CDR1 is LNHDA and CDR2 is SQIVND (reference sequence). This CDR3 has 15 amino acids. The chain recombines TRBV19 with TRBJ2-1; D remains ambiguous. The sequence was obtained from a woman aged 25-40 years who had recovered from COVID-19. The sequencing sample was made of PBMCs or T cells enriched from blood (not recorded which). CDR3 residues: CASSNPGSSDNEQFF. For the CDR3, the DNA is TGTGCCAGTAGCAACCCCGGTTCCAGCGACAATGAGCAGTTCTTC.